This TCR beta chain was sequenced during a study of siplizumab effects on memory and regulatory T cells. Researchers sequenced unstimulated naive, memory, effector memory and TEMRA subsets in a few donor pairs. Broader study findings: The study found that mappable alloreactive CD4+ clones averaged around 68% Treg-derived with siplizumab and around 25% in controls.

For this clone: Its specificity is not known.

The data were produced by immunoSEQ multiplex PCR, yet TCRdb's version contains in-frame clones alone and is incomplete. The sample lists about 50,000 clones, roughly 87% occurring once. This CDR3 comprises 14 residues. V was shortened by 0 bases and J by 3 bases, with 9 bases between the two germline ends. CDR1 is SGDLS and CDR2 is YYNGEE in the germline V gene. The chain couples TRBV9 to TRBJ1-2; perhaps TRBD1 as D (6 bases). This receptor was taken from a human donor in good health. Source material: naive CD8+ T cells sorted from blood. The CDR3 bases are TGTGCCAGCAGCGTAGGAGGGGGAGACTATGGCTACACCTTC. Its translation is CASSVGGGDYGYTF. Variable domain in full (rest from reference TRBV9 and TRBJ1-2): DSGVTQTPKHLITATGQRVTLRCSPRSGDLSVYWYQQSLDQGLQFLIQYYNGEERAKGNILERFSAQQFPDLHSELNLSSLELGDSALYFCASSVGGGDYGYTFGSGTRLTVV.